This TCR beta chain is from a study of Tregs in tolerant kidney transplant recipients. In the case of this clone: No antigen is known for it.

Study-wide results and caveats: The most relevant donor-specific Treg TCRbeta repertoire apparently came from expansion with activated donor B cells.

The CDR3 loop spans 12 amino acids. Germline V lookup: CDR1 SNHLY, CDR2 FYNNEI. V was clipped by 7 bases and J by 8 bases, with 12 bases between them. Only in-frame clones appear in the TCRdb table, and some are missing; sequencing was by immunoSEQ multiplex PCR. This sample has approximately 41,000 clones; about 95% occur once, and the top ten carry approximately 0.39%. The sequenced material came from Tregs from blood cultured with allogeneic cells. This TCR was sampled from a human donor in good health. The V gene is TRBV2, the J gene TRBJ2-1; D is ambiguous. The DNA for the CDR3 is TGTGCCAGCAAGCTAAGCTGGGATGAGCAGTTCTTC. Its protein is CASKLSWDEQFF.